Below are 20 T cell receptor beta chains sequenced from a single sample in a study of early T cells in non-severe SARS-CoV-2 infection. TCRdb fed the 5' RACE reads into MiXCR, producing one record per CDR3 protein. Of around 39,000 distinct CDR3 sequences in the sample, 5.4% were seen once. This sample comprised whole blood, obtained at baseline. The receptors were sampled from an adult who was a healthcare worker with PCR-confirmed SARS-CoV-2 infection or an uninfected control (not recorded which).

This clonotype was seen a few times. This rearrangement joins TRBV19 to TRBJ2-1; 10 bases match TRBD2. CDR3 size: 16 residues. The J segment lost 6 bases and the V segment lost 4 bases, leaving 9 bases of the junction unmatched. Germline V gene lookup returns CDR1 LNHDA and CDR2 SQIVND (reference sequence). CDR3 sequence: CASSTRAGGPGNEQFF. CDR3 DNA sequence: TGTGCCAGTAGTACGCGAGCGGGAGGGCCGGGCAATGAGCAGTTCTTC.

This clonotype came up a few times. The V gene is TRBV5-1, the J gene TRBJ2-1; D is perhaps TRBD2 (5 bases). The germline CDR1 and CDR2 sequences are SGHRS and YFSETQ. V shed 0 bases and J shed 9 bases, with 7 bases lying between them. The CDR3 is 12 residues long. CDR3 sequence (DNA): TGCGCCAGCAGCTTGGCCGAGGGTGAGCAGTTCTTC. This translates into CASSLAEGEQFF.

This rearrangement joins TRBV6-1 to TRBJ2-5; a weak D match, TRBD2 (7 bases). The germline gives CDR1 MNHNS, CDR2 SASEGT. The CDR3 consists of 12 residues. Trimming cost V 4 bases and J 10 bases, with 13 bases left between them. This CDR3 is CASSVRGGNQYF. CDR3 DNA: TGTGCCAGCAGTGTCAGGGGAGGGAACCAGTACTTC.

The chain carries TRBV28 and TRBJ2-1; 11 nucleotides agree with TRBD2. This CDR3 is built from 16 residues. Germline CDR1 MDHEN, CDR2 SYDVKM. The trim removed 5 bases at V and 0 bases at J, leaving 3 bases unmatched. The CDR3 DNA follows: TGTGCCAGCAGTCCCGGGACTAGCGGCTCCTACAATGAGCAGTTCTTC. It codes for CASSPGTSGSYNEQFF.

This clonotype came up many times. The chain uses TRBV2 and TRBJ2-7; 15 bases are shared with TRBD2. The trim removed 1 base at V and 4 bases at J, leaving 5 bases unmatched. CDR1 is SNHLY, CDR2 FYNNEI, per germline. This CDR3 comprises 17 residues. CDR3 residues: CASSEEGLAGGFYEQYF. Written as DNA, the CDR3 is TGTGCCAGCAGTGAAGAAGGACTAGCGGGAGGGTTTTACGAGCAGTACTTC.

As to this clonotype: A much larger clone differs from this one at a single base, so this may be a read error. The V call is TRBV12-3 or TRBV12-4, the J call TRBJ2-1, with 12 bases lining up with TRBD2. The CDR3 extends over 15 amino acids. Here the CDR3 DNA reads TGTACCAGCAGTTTAGGGACTAGCGGGTACAATGAGCAGTTCTTC. Amino acids: CTSSLGTSGYNEQFF.

This clonotype was recorded many times. The chain is built from TRBV7-9 and TRBJ2-1, with 11 bases lining up with TRBD2. CDR3 length: 18 amino acids. Germline values: CDR1 SEHNR, CDR2 FQNEAQ (reference sequence). The junction had 8 bases not matched to a gene; V was cut back by 4 bases and J by 0 bases. CDR3 region: CASSWGLAAADSYNEQFF. CDR3 coding DNA: TGTGCCAGCAGCTGGGGACTAGCGGCTGCCGACTCCTACAATGAGCAGTTCTTC.

This clonotype has ten or more counts. This rearrangement joins TRBV6-6 to TRBJ2-1; TRBD2 matches at 14 bases. V shed 8 bases, J shed 3 bases, and the junction held 9 bases outside the gene matches. Germline V lookup: CDR1 MNHNY, CDR2 SVGAGI (reference sequence). The CDR3 totals 17 residues. The CDR3 is CASRGTSGRPVYNEQFF. The CDR3 region has the DNA TGTGCCAGCCGCGGGACTAGCGGGAGACCCGTCTACAATGAGCAGTTCTTC.

The J gene is TRBJ2-5, the V gene TRBV7-2; D gene uncertain. V gave up 5 bases and J gave up 6 bases, with 7 bases separating them. This CDR3 spans 11 amino acids. Per germline, CDR1 SGHTA and CDR2 FQGNSA. The CDR3 region is CASSQSQTQYF. The CDR3 DNA sequence: TGTGCCAGCAGCCAAAGTCAGACCCAGTACTTC.

This clonotype was counted ten times or more. This sequence joins TRBV11-3 and TRBJ2-5; no clear D gene. Trimming shortened V by 5 bases and J by 3 bases, and 7 bases separated the two germline ends. CDR3 size: 12 residues. CDR1 is SGHNT and CDR2 is YENEEA in the germline V gene. CDR3 residues: CASSLVEETQYF. The CDR3 nucleotides are TGTGCCAGCAGCCTAGTAGAAGAGACCCAGTACTTC.

The CDR3 DNA reads as TGCAGTGCCCACACTAGCGGGGGTGGGATCACAGATACGCAGTATTTT. Amino acids: CSAHTSGGGITDTQYF. This rearrangement joins TRBV20-1 to TRBJ2-3, with TRBD2 matching 11 bases. The CDR3 extends over 16 amino acids. Germline V lookup: CDR1 DFQATT, CDR2 SNEGSKA (reference sequence). The V and J ends lost 6 bases and 2 bases, in that order; junction bases with no gene match: 10.

This clonotype came up many times. The chain employs TRBV20-1 and TRBJ2-1, with 10 bases fitting TRBD2. This CDR3 region has 15 residues. Germline V CDR1 and CDR2: DFQATT, SNEGSKA (reference sequence). CDR3 sequence (DNA): TGCAGCCTCGGGGTAGCGGGAGGAGTGAGCGATGAGCAGTTCTTC. Its translation is CSLGVAGGVSDEQFF.

This clonotype has ten or more counts. V is TRBV7-8 and J is TRBJ1-5, with D hard to call. Per the germline V gene, CDR1 is SGHVS and CDR2 is FQNEAQ. Trimming pared 2 bases from V and 2 bases from J, leaving 10 bases between. The CDR3 is 15 residues long. The DNA of the CDR3 is TGTGCCAGCAGCTTATCCTCAAGCGGCAATCAGCCCCAGCATTTT. Protein sequence: CASSLSSSGNQPQHF.

There are many counts of this clonotype. The chain carries TRBV28 and TRBJ2-7; 11 bases align to TRBD2. The ends lost 5 bases at V and 7 bases at J; junction bases unmatched: 4. The CDR3 has 13 residues. CDR1 is MDHEN and CDR2 is SYDVKM in the germline V gene. CDR3 in DNA: TGTGCCAGCAGTCCTAGCGGGAGGAGGGAGCAGTACTTC. Encoded protein: CASSPSGRREQYF.

This clonotype was observed many times. The CDR3 sequence is CASSPQWVGEQFF. Written as DNA, the CDR3 is TGTGCCAGCTCACCACAATGGGTAGGCGAGCAGTTCTTC. V gene TRBV18 combines with J gene TRBJ2-1; no clear D gene. The CDR3 loop spans 13 amino acids. Germline loops: CDR1 KGHSH, CDR2 LQKENI. V lost 1 base and J lost 10, with 11 bases in between.

There are many counts of this clonotype. The chain links TRBV6-2 or TRBV6-3 to TRBJ2-3; 8 nucleotides align to TRBD2. The germline gives CDR1 MNHEY, CDR2 SVGEGT. The V and J ends lost 2 bases and 1 base, in that order; junction bases with no gene match: 2. The CDR3 sequence is 15 residues long. The CDR3 protein is CASSYSGRGTDTQYF. The DNA of the CDR3 is TGTGCCAGCAGTTACAGCGGGAGAGGCACAGATACGCAGTATTTT.

This clonotype was detected ten times or more. The rearrangement links TRBV12-3 or TRBV12-4 to TRBJ2-2; D is undetermined. CDR3 size: 14 residues. Trimming stripped 7 bases from V and 0 bases from J, with 9 bases between. This CDR3 is CASTSPANTGELFF. CDR3 coding DNA: TGTGCCAGCACCAGTCCTGCGAACACCGGGGAGCTGTTTTTT.

This clonotype was detected ten times or more. The genes are TRBV7-8 and TRBJ2-7; 7 bases align to TRBD2. Per germline, CDR1 SGHVS and CDR2 FQNEAQ. After removal of 5 bases from V and 2 bases from J, the junction contained 18 bases not matched to a gene. CDR3 size: 18 residues. The CDR3 protein is CASSPRTRQTLTTYEQYF. The DNA of the CDR3 is TGTGCCAGCAGCCCCAGGACTAGACAAACACTAACAACCTACGAGCAGTACTTC.

In this sample, this clonotype turned up many times. The V call is TRBV13, the J call TRBJ2-3; D unclear. This CDR3 comprises 13 residues. Per the germline V gene, CDR1 is PRHDT and CDR2 is FYEKMQ (reference sequence). Trimming stripped 3 bases from V and 6 bases from J, with 10 bases between. The CDR3 is CASSFTLADTQYF. CDR3 in DNA: TGTGCCAGCAGCTTTACACTCGCGGATACGCAGTATTTT.

This clonotype has only a few counts. The genes are TRBV27 and TRBJ2-1; D call uncertain. Trimming cost V 2 bases and J 6 bases, with 8 bases left between them. Looked up from germline, CDR1 is MNHEY and CDR2 is SMNVEV (reference sequence). The CDR3 is 13 residues long. CDR3 residues: CASSLGLSNEQFF. The CDR3 DNA reads TGTGCCAGCAGTTTAGGTCTCTCCAATGAGCAGTTCTTC.